This T cell receptor (beta chain) originates from a study of blood T cell repertoires in COVID-19. Study-wide background: COVID-19 samples from acute and convalescent phases originated in the United States, Italy and Spain.

Germline V gene data show CDR1 as LNHDA and CDR2 as SQIVND (reference sequence). Between the trimmed V and J ends, which lost 0 bases and 4 bases, there was a span of 18 bases. The CDR3 has 17 amino acids. The method was immunoSEQ multiplex PCR; TCRdb's version includes in-frame clones alone and lacks a portion of them. The repertoire consists of approximately 140,000 clones, with around 80% occurring once and the leading ten covering 2.4%. The sample was PBMCs or T cells enriched from blood (not recorded which). The V gene is TRBV19, the J gene TRBJ1-2; D is perhaps TRBD1 (6 bases). The sequence came from a man in his forties or fifties with acute COVID-19. CDR3 in amino acids: CASSIDAGGGLRYGYTF. The CDR3, as DNA: TGTGCCAGTAGTATAGATGCGGGCGGGGGGCTCCGCTATGGCTACACCTTC.